Sequencing of this T cell receptor (beta chain) was carried out in a study of blood T cell repertoires in COVID-19. Study-wide context: The origin of the acute and convalescent COVID-19 samples was the United States, Italy and Spain. Sample material is recorded as cDNA or gDNA derived from T cells, B-cell-depleted T cells, or PBMCs.

Method: immunoSEQ multiplex PCR; TCRdb's copy keeps in-frame clones and lacks some. The table includes 110,000 to 150,000 clones, roughly 84% detected once. Germline V gene sequence: CDR1 MNHEY, CDR2 SVGAGI. The length of the CDR3 is 15 residues. The V and J ends lost 3 bases and 5 bases respectively, with 16 bases between them. The material sequenced was peripheral blood. The clonotype comes from a woman aged 60-70 years with acute or convalescent COVID-19. The chain joins TRBV6-5 to TRBJ1-1; possibly TRBD1 for D (5 bases). CDR3 loop: CASSYGEDKGTEAFF. The CDR3 nucleotides read TGTGCCAGCAGTTATGGCGAGGACAAGGGAACTGAAGCTTTCTTT.